This record looks at one T cell receptor (beta chain) sequence and its context. Its cognate antigen is unknown. This table comes from immunoSEQ multiplex PCR, and its TCRdb copy is limited to in-frame clones, with some not included. The sample consists of about 100,000 clones, about 87% of them appearing once. The data stem from a study of T cell responses to AZD1222 COVID-19 vaccine. Study at large: Whether given at about 4 or about 12 weeks, second doses were pooled.

The CDR3 extends over 16 amino acids. The germline V gene encodes CDR1 LNHDA and CDR2 SQIVND (reference sequence). V was shortened by 7 bases and J by 0 bases, with 16 bases between the two germline ends. Study-level findings and limits: CD4 TCRs covered the whole spike, strongest at regions 160-218 and 743-854.

The specimen comprised peripheral blood, sampled on day 0 of AZD1222 vaccination. This chain links TRBV19 with TRBJ1-5; D is unclear. This sequence originates from an adult in good health. CDR3 sequence reads: CASTYGPTTSNQPQHF. The CDR3 coding sequence is TGTGCCAGTACTTACGGACCGACTACTAGCAATCAGCCCCAGCATTTT.